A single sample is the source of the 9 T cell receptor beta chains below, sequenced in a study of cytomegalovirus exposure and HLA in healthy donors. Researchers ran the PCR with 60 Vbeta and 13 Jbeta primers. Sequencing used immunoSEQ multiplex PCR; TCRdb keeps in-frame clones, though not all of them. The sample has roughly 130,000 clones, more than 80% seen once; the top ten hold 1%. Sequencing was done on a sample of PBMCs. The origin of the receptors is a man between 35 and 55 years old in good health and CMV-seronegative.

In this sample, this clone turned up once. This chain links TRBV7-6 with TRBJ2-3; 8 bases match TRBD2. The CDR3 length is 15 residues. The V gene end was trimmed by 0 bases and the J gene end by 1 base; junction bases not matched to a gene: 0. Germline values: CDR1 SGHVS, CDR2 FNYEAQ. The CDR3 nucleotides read TGTGCCAGCAGCTTAGCGCGGGGGGGCACAGATACGCAGTATTTT. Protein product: CASSLARGGTDTQYF.

The CDR3 region has the DNA TGTGCCAGCACCCCGGACAGGGAGGATCCCCTCCACTTT. Translating it yields CASTPDREDPLHF. The genes are TRBV2 and TRBJ1-6; 8 bases agree with TRBD1. The CDR3 extends over 13 amino acids. Trimming cost V 7 bases and J 13 bases; bases outside gene matches: 9. The germline V gene encodes CDR1 SNHLY and CDR2 FYNNEI. The complete variable domain, with remaining parts taken from reference TRBV2 and TRBJ1-6, reads EPEVTQTPSHQVTQMGQEVILRCVPISNHLYFYWYRQILGQKVEFLVSFYNNEISEKSEIFDDQFSVERPDGSNFTLKIRSTKLEDSAMYFCASTPDREDPLHFGNGTRLTVT.

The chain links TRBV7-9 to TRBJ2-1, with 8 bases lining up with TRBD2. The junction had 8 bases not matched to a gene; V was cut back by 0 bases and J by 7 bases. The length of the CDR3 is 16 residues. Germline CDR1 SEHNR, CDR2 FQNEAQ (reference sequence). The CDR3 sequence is CASSLAEGLVPNEQFF. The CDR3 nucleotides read TGTGCCAGCAGCTTAGCGGAGGGACTAGTACCTAATGAGCAGTTCTTC.

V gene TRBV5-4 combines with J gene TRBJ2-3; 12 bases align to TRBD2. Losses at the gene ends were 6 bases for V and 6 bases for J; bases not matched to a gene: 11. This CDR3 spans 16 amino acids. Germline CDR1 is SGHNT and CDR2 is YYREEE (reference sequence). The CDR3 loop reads CASTRRLAGEADTQYF. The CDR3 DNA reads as TGTGCCAGCACTCGCCGACTAGCGGGGGAGGCTGATACGCAGTATTTT.

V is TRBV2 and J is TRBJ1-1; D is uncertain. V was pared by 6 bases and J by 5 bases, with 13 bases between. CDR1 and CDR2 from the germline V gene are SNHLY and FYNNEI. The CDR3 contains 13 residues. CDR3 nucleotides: TGTGCCAGCAGCGACCCCGGAGGTACTGAAGCTTTCTTT. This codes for CASSDPGGTEAFF.

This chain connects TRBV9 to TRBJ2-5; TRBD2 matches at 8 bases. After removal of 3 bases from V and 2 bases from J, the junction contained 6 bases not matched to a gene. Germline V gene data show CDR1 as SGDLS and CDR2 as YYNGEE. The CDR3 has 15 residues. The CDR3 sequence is CASSATSGAQETQYF. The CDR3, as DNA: TGTGCCAGCAGCGCCACTAGCGGAGCGCAAGAGACCCAGTACTTC.

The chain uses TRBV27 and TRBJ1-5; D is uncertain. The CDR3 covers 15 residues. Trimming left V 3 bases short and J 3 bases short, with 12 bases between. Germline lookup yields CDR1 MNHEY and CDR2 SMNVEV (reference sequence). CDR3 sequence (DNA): TGTGCCAGCAGTTTTTCCGGGGTGCCCAATCAGCCCCAGCATTTT. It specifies CASSFSGVPNQPQHF.

CDR3 region: CASSLDGGLYEQYF. The CDR3 region has the DNA TGTGCCAGCAGTCTGGACGGAGGTCTCTACGAGCAGTACTTC. The chain recombines TRBV28 with TRBJ2-7; a weak D match, TRBD2 (5 bases). CDR3 length: 14 residues. Germline V gene data show CDR1 as MDHEN and CDR2 as SYDVKM. V gave up 5 bases and J gave up 3 bases, with 14 bases separating them. The variable domain in full, with the rest retrieved from reference TRBV28 and TRBJ2-7, is DVKVTQSSRYLVKRTGEKVFLECVQDMDHENMFWYRQDPGLGLRLIYFSYDVKMKEKGDIPEGYSVSREKKERFSLILESASTNQTSMYLCASSLDGGLYEQYFGPGTRLTVT.

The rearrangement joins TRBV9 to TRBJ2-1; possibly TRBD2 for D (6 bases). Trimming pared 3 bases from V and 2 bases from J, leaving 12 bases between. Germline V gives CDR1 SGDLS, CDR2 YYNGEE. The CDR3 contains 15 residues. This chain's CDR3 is CASSGTRTTYNEQFF. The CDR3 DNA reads TGTGCCAGCAGCGGAACGCGGACTACCTACAATGAGCAGTTCTTC. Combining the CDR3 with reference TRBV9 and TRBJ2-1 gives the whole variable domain DSGVTQTPKHLITATGQRVTLRCSPRSGDLSVYWYQQSLDQGLQFLIQYYNGEERAKGNILERFSAQQFPDLHSELNLSSLELGDSALYFCASSGTRTTYNEQFFGPGTRLTVL.